Described below is a single T cell receptor (beta chain) sequence and its context. Its specificity is unknown. The sample has other DNA sequences that encode this CDR3 too. With 1 base removed from V and 2 bases from J, the gap between germline ends came to 6 bases. The CDR3 length is 13 residues. The germline gives CDR1 SGHRS, CDR2 YFSETQ. This sample is part of a study of shared clonotypes between healthy human individuals. Method: immunoSEQ multiplex PCR; TCRdb's copy keeps in-frame clones and lacks some. The profile shows around 2.3 million clones, approximately 94% of them singletons. Study outcomes and limitations: Larger estimated richness was generally recorded for naive subsets relative to memory subsets.

Sequencing was carried out using naive CD4+ T cells sorted from blood. Subset: CD45RA+ positively selected. This TCR derives from a young man in good health. The V gene is TRBV5-1, the J gene TRBJ1-2, with D hard to call. The CDR3 bases are TGCGCCAGCAGCTTGAGCGGAAACTATGGCTACACCTTC. Protein sequence: CASSLSGNYGYTF.